A selection of T cell receptor beta chains follows, all from one sample in a study of blood T cell repertoires in COVID-19. The method was immunoSEQ multiplex PCR; TCRdb's version includes in-frame clones alone and lacks a portion of them. The sample lists about 70,000 clones, more than 75% occurring once. Source material: peripheral blood. The receptor set was obtained from a human donor in a cohort sampled during active COVID-19. CDR3s include the opening cysteine and the closing phenylalanine or tryptophan. Only some rows state a clone size, as once, few, many or a class for expanded clones.

TRBJ2-3 | TRBV7-9 | 16 | . | CASSKRLAGNTDTQYF
TRBJ2-3 | TRBV21-1 | 15 | . | CASSGDRGRPDTQYF
TRBJ2-3 | TRBV18 | 15 | . | CASSLDSGVTDTQYF
TRBJ2-1 | TRBV2 | 15 | . | CASSEQDRMGNEQFF
TRBJ1-4 | TRBV19 | 14 | . | CASSIDWDICELFF
TRBJ2-1 | TRBV5-8 | 20 | . | CASSLGRLAGGGTIYNEQFF
TRBJ2-3 | TRBV28 | 16 | . | CASSFMAGVGTDTQYF
TRBJ1-1 | TRBV9 | 14 | . | CASSARVGNTEAFF
TRBJ2-7 | TRBV6-5 | 15 | . | CASSPPGGSRGEQYF
TRBJ2-1 | TRBV5-1 | 15 | . | CASSLDSGDYNEQFF
TRBJ2-4 | TRBV19 | 17 | . | CASSMGYKGATKNIQYF
TRBJ2-2 | TRBV10-3 | 16 | . | CAISESGGRNTGELFF
TRBJ2-1 | TRBV7-9 | 15 | . | CASSLPSGYPHEQFF
TRBJ2-2 | TRBV7-3 | 18 | . | CASSLIGLAGGDTGELFF
TRBJ2-1 | TRBV29-1 | 15 | . | CSADRSPETYNEQFF
TRBJ2-5 | TRBV5-1 | 17 | . | CASSLLGLESTQETQYF
TRBJ1-6 | TRBV18 | 15 | few | CASSRTESYNSPLHF
TRBJ1-2 | TRBV5-1 | 14 | . | CASSSGQEMGGYTF
TRBJ1-1 | TRBV2 | 13 | . | CASRAGAEIRAFF
TRBJ2-3 | TRBV11-2 | 15 | . | CASSPSSGRGDTQYF
TRBJ2-5 | TRBV5-4 | 13 | . | CASSMGQGETQYF
TRBJ2-5 | TRBV5-1 | 14 | . | CASSLLPIQETQYF
TRBJ1-2 | TRBV7-9 | 13 | . | CASSLTGDYGYTF
TRBJ1-1 | TRBV2 | 15 | once | CASSLRPDTSTEAFF
TRBJ2-4 | TRBV18 | 14 | . | CASSPGQGKNIQYF
TRBJ2-1 | TRBV11-2 | 17 | . | CASSPLWGLAGNNEQFF
TRBJ2-3 | TRBV29-1 | 14 | . | CSVDPTGDGGTQYF
TRBJ2-7 | TRBV18 | 13 | . | CASSPDGGPEQYF
TRBJ2-7 | TRBV5-5 | 13 | . | CASSLEQGLKQYF
TRBJ2-1 | TRBV9 | 15 | once | CASSPNPLAGNEQFF
TRBJ2-7 | TRBV3-1/TRBV3-2 | 16 | . | CASSLLFGGQTYEQYF
TRBJ1-6 | TRBV2 | 14 | once | CASSAGRIQLTLHF
TRBJ2-2 | TRBV29-1 | 15 | . | CSVNPSGMNTGELFF
TRBJ2-1 | TRBV5-1 | 15 | . | CASSLGQGSYNEQFF
TRBJ2-3 | TRBV5-4 | 15 | . | CASSLSWIGADTQYF
TRBJ2-5 | TRBV5-1 | 15 | . | CASSSPDTGGETQYF
TRBJ2-2 | TRBV5-1 | 15 | . | CASTPGAANTGELFF
TRBJ2-1 | TRBV7-3 | 16 | . | CASSLNSLAEYNEQFF
TRBJ2-7 | TRBV28 | 13 | . | CASSAGAIYEQYF
TRBJ1-4 | TRBV28 | 15 | once | CASSFTAGINEKLFF
TRBJ2-2 | TRBV2 | 13 | . | CASQAVIAGELFF
TRBJ1-1 | TRBV6-2/TRBV6-3 | 15 | . | CASSPTGGWGTEAFF
TRBJ2-3 | TRBV5-1 | 15 | . | CASSLQTGFADTQYF
TRBJ2-6 | TRBV5-1 | 15 | . | CASSLEGQGANVLTF
TRBJ1-5 | TRBV19 | 14 | . | CASSSAGGGQPQHF
TRBJ2-1 | TRBV5-1 | 16 | . | CASSLGGLAGINEQFF
TRBJ2-3 | TRBV27 | 15 | . | CASSTRNLTPDTQYF
TRBJ2-7 | TRBV5-8 | 13 | few | CASGDRNSYEQYF
TRBJ2-7 | TRBV7-2 | 15 | . | CASSFPGQGQWEQYF
TRBJ1-2 | TRBV28 | 14 | medium-sized | CASSYREISYGYTF
TRBJ2-3 | TRBV30 | 14 | . | CAGTSAGLGDTQYF
TRBJ1-2 | TRBV10-3 | 15 | once | CAISGGQGELYGYTF
TRBJ2-7 | TRBV6-5 | 15 | . | CASTPLETGGYEQYF
TRBJ2-5 | TRBV6-5 | 16 | . | CASSYAREAGVETQYF
TRBJ2-1 | TRBV7-2 | 16 | . | CASSLGGGTLYNEQFF